Listed below are T cell receptor beta chains from one sample, sequenced in a study of T cell repertoires in MIS-A myocarditis. Data came from immunoSEQ multiplex PCR; TCRdb stores just in-frame clones and leaves some out. In the table there are about 11,000 clones, approximately 80% of which are singletons. The material sequenced was right ventricle heart tissue obtained at autopsy. The receptors originated from a man between 18 and 35 years old with fulminant myocarditis from multisystem inflammatory syndrome in adults (MIS-A) after COVID-19. Each CDR3 is given with its conserved first and last residue. The D gene is left open where the match is weak. For some rows the clone size is stated as once, few or many, or as a class when expanded; others skip it.

cdr3_aa: CASSARLAGGIAVETQYF
cdr3_nt: TGTGCCAGCAGTGCCCGACTAGCGGGGGGCATCGCCGTTGAGACCCAGTACTTC
clone_size: -
d_call: TRBD2
j_call: TRBJ2-5
v_call: TRBV2

cdr3_aa: CASSFGTSQNGVNIQYF
cdr3_nt: TGTGCCAGCAGTTTCGGGACATCTCAAAACGGGGTGAACATTCAGTACTTC
clone_size: -
d_call: -
j_call: TRBJ2-4
v_call: TRBV13

cdr3_aa: CASSRTGGTIEGYTF
cdr3_nt: TGTGCCAGTAGTAGGACAGGCGGAACAATCGAGGGCTACACCTTC
clone_size: -
d_call: TRBD1
j_call: TRBJ1-2
v_call: TRBV19

cdr3_aa: CAISAGGSTVSYNEQFF
cdr3_nt: TGTGCCATCAGTGCTGGGGGATCAACCGTCTCCTACAATGAGCAGTTCTTC
clone_size: few
d_call: -
j_call: TRBJ2-1
v_call: TRBV10-3

cdr3_aa: CASLRDRDSPLHF
cdr3_nt: TGTGCCAGCTTACGGGACAGGGATTCACCCCTCCACTTT
clone_size: once
d_call: TRBD1
j_call: TRBJ1-6
v_call: TRBV2

cdr3_aa: CASSLVPGSYEQYF
cdr3_nt: TGCGCCAGCAGCTTGGTGCCGGGGTCGTACGAGCAGTACTTC
clone_size: -
d_call: -
j_call: TRBJ2-7
v_call: TRBV5-1

cdr3_aa: CSVGTSGRDNEQFF
cdr3_nt: TGCAGCGTTGGGACTAGCGGGAGGGACAATGAGCAGTTCTTC
clone_size: -
d_call: TRBD2
j_call: TRBJ2-1
v_call: TRBV29-1

cdr3_aa: CASSLSGTSDEKLFF
cdr3_nt: TGTGCCAGCAGCTTATCTGGGACCTCGGATGAAAAACTGTTTTTT
clone_size: -
d_call: -
j_call: TRBJ1-4
v_call: TRBV7-2

cdr3_aa: CASSLLGAPDEQYF
cdr3_nt: TGTGCCAGCAGCTTGTTAGGAGCACCGGACGAGCAGTACTTC
clone_size: -
d_call: -
j_call: TRBJ2-7
v_call: TRBV5-4

cdr3_aa: CASSEELAVYEQYF
cdr3_nt: TGTGCCAGCAGTGAAGAACTAGCGGTGTACGAGCAGTACTTC
clone_size: -
d_call: TRBD2
j_call: TRBJ2-7
v_call: TRBV2

cdr3_aa: CSVEEGGEKLFF
cdr3_nt: TGCAGCGTTGAAGAGGGTGGTGAAAAACTGTTTTTT
clone_size: -
d_call: -
j_call: TRBJ1-4
v_call: TRBV29-1

cdr3_aa: CASSEWDSLYNEQFF
cdr3_nt: TGTGCCAGCAGTGAATGGGACAGCCTTTACAATGAGCAGTTCTTC
clone_size: -
d_call: TRBD1
j_call: TRBJ2-1
v_call: TRBV6-1

cdr3_aa: CATSLDRATNEKLFF
cdr3_nt: TGTGCCACCAGCTTAGATCGGGCAACTAATGAAAAACTGTTTTTT
clone_size: -
d_call: -
j_call: TRBJ1-4
v_call: TRBV15

cdr3_aa: CASSFLGTYEQYF
cdr3_nt: TGTGCCAGCAGTTTCTTGGGGACCTACGAGCAGTACTTC
clone_size: few
d_call: -
j_call: TRBJ2-7
v_call: TRBV28

cdr3_aa: CASSMGRGRAEAFF
cdr3_nt: TGTGCCAGTAGTATGGGGAGGGGACGGGCTGAAGCTTTCTTT
clone_size: -
d_call: -
j_call: TRBJ1-1
v_call: TRBV19